Below are 15 T cell receptor beta chains sequenced from a single sample in a study of blood T cell repertoires in COVID-19. Assay: immunoSEQ multiplex PCR; the TCRdb copy retains only in-frame clones and omits some. The table records roughly 250,000 clones, 70% to 90% of them present only once. The sequenced sample was peripheral blood. The source of these receptors is a woman in her 40s who had recovered from COVID-19.

This chain connects TRBV21-1 to TRBJ2-2; the table names TRBD1, a call not compared with the DNA. TRBV21-1 is classified as a pseudogene. The CDR3 consists of 15 residues. The CDR3 here is CASSDRDTDTGELFF. The CDR3 nucleotides read TGTGCCAGCAGCGACCGGGACACCGACACCGGGGAGCTGTTTTTT.

The chain has TRBV25-1 and TRBJ1-1, with D maybe TRBD1 (5 bases). In germline, CDR1 is MGHDK, CDR2 SYGVNS. Trimming removed 3 bases from V and 6 bases from J, with 14 bases in between. The CDR3 contains 14 residues. The CDR3 spells CASSEDILGAEAFF. The CDR3 coding sequence is TGTGCCAGCAGTGAGGACATTCTGGGCGCTGAAGCTTTCTTT.

The chain is built from TRBV7-3 and TRBJ1-1; D may be TRBD1 (6 bases). Looked up from germline, CDR1 is SGHTA and CDR2 is FQGTGA. The CDR3 has 15 amino acids. Trimming cost V 5 bases and J 0 bases, with 13 bases left between them. DNA of the CDR3: TGTGCCAGCAGCACACAGGGCGGGTTGAACACTGAAGCTTTCTTT. It encodes CASSTQGGLNTEAFF.

The rearrangement uses TRBV7-2 and TRBJ1-2; no firm D call. Germline CDR1 is SGHTA and CDR2 is FQGNSA. The CDR3 length is 11 residues. V gave up 1 base and J gave up 8 bases, with 5 bases separating them. CDR3 sequence (DNA): TGTGCCAGCAGCTTAGTGTCGGGCTACACCTTC. Translated: CASSLVSGYTF.

The chain is built from TRBV4-1 and TRBJ2-3, with a possible D match to TRBD1 (6 bases). Germline CDR1 is MGHRA and CDR2 is YSYEKL. The V and J ends lost 1 base and 8 bases respectively, with 10 bases between them. This CDR3 contains 13 residues. For the CDR3, the DNA is TGCGCCAGCAGCCAAGTGGGGGCAGGTACGCAGTATTTT. It is translated as CASSQVGAGTQYF.

This clone was seen a handful of times. The DNA for the CDR3 is TGCGCCAGCAGCCAAGAGCCCCCGGGACAGGGAATCGGTCAGCCCCAGCATTTT. Its protein product is CASSQEPPGQGIGQPQHF. The chain has TRBV4-3 and TRBJ1-5; 9 bases are shared with TRBD1. CDR3 length: 18 residues. The junction had 12 bases not matched to a gene; V was cut back by 0 bases and J by 6 bases. The germline gives CDR1 LGHNA, CDR2 YSLEER.

The gene calls are TRBV10-2 and TRBJ2-7, with D possibly TRBD2 on 6 matching bases. V gave up 8 bases and J gave up 6 bases, with 11 bases separating them. From germline, CDR1 is WSHSY and CDR2 SAAADI. The CDR3 runs to 11 residues. The CDR3 DNA follows: TGCGCCAGCTCACCCGGGGGCGAGCAGTACGTC. Protein product: CASSPGGEQYV.

As regards this clone: Germline is not matched at one junction end, which may reflect a read error. The chain couples TRBV18 to TRBJ2-3; the match to TRBD1 covers 11 bases. The CDR3 is 15 residues long. Germline CDR1 KGHSH, CDR2 LQKENI. The CDR3 loop is CASSPRTGGGDTQYF. DNA for the CDR3: TGTGCCAGCTCCCCACGGACAGGGGGCGGGGATACGCAGTATTTT.

This clone was picked up a small number of times. The rearrangement joins TRBV5-1 to TRBJ2-2; no clear D. V was trimmed by 0 bases and J by 0 bases, leaving 6 bases between them. Germline V lookup: CDR1 SGHRS, CDR2 YFSETQ. This CDR3 has 15 residues. CDR3 nucleotide sequence: TGCGCCAGCAGCTTGGACAGTCCGAACACCGGGGAGCTGTTTTTT. It specifies CASSLDSPNTGELFF.

The rearrangement links TRBV10-3 to TRBJ2-1; TRBD1 might be the D (6 bases). The germline V gene encodes CDR1 ENHRY and CDR2 SYGVKD. Trimming removed 10 bases at V and 0 bases at J, with 13 bases between. The CDR3 has 14 amino acids. DNA for the CDR3: TGTGCCAGCGTACAGGGTCGCTCCTACAATGAGCAGTTCTTC. This translates into CASVQGRSYNEQFF.

The sample holds one count of this clone. The chain employs TRBV7-2 and TRBJ2-7; 13 nucleotides match TRBD2. Trimming removed 5 bases from V and 13 bases from J; junction bases left unmatched: 5. Germline V CDR1 and CDR2: SGHTA, FQGNSA. The CDR3 contains 12 residues. CDR3 in DNA: TGTGCCAGCAGCCGACTAGCGGGGGGCCATTACTTC. Encoded protein: CASSRLAGGHYF. Together with reference TRBV7-2 and TRBJ2-7, the CDR3 gives the full variable domain: GAGVSQSPSNKVTEKGKDVELRCDPISGHTALYWYRQSLGQGLEFLIYFQGNSAPDKSGLPSDRFSAERTGGSVSTLTIQRTQQEDSAVYLCASSRLAGGHYFGPGTRLTVT.

The chain carries TRBV18 and TRBJ2-1; D is unclear. V shed 0 bases and J shed 12 bases, with 15 bases lying between them. The CDR3 covers 14 residues. In germline, CDR1 is KGHSH, CDR2 LQKENI. The CDR3 reads CASSPPSPPAVQFF. The CDR3 DNA reads as TGTGCCAGCTCACCACCCTCGCCCCCGGCGGTGCAGTTCTTC. Complete variable domain (other parts from reference TRBV18 and TRBJ2-1): NAGVMQNPRHLVRRRGQEARLRCSPMKGHSHVYWYRQLPEEGLKFMVYLQKENIIDESGMPKERFSAEFPKEGPSILRIQQVVRGDSAAYFCASSPPSPPAVQFFGPGTRLTVL.

The rearrangement joins TRBV4-1 to TRBJ1-1; D is possibly TRBD1 (5 bases). CDR3 length equals 13 residues. Trimming took off 3 bases at V and 11 bases at J, with 16 bases between the two ends. Looked up from germline, CDR1 is MGHRA and CDR2 is YSYEKL. For the CDR3, the DNA is TGCGCCAGCAGCCACGAGCCATCGGGGGGGGCTTTCTTT. Amino acid sequence: CASSHEPSGGAFF.

V and J are TRBV6-5 and TRBJ1-1; D is uncertain. Per the germline V gene, CDR1 is MNHEY and CDR2 is SVGAGI. The CDR3 is 16 residues long. V was cut by 1 base and J by 0 bases, with 12 bases left in between. The CDR3 DNA reads as TGTGCCAGCAGTTACTTCCGCCGGGGTATGAACACTGAAGCTTTCTTT. This gives the protein CASSYFRRGMNTEAFF.

The chain couples TRBV30 to TRBJ2-7, with 7 bases lining up with TRBD2. This CDR3 is 15 amino acids long. Germline V gives CDR1 GTSNPN, CDR2 SVGIG (reference sequence). Trimming removed 5 bases from V and 0 bases from J; junction bases left unmatched: 10. The CDR3 loop is CAWCREGGLSYEQYF. CDR3 DNA: TGTGCCTGGTGTCGAGAGGGAGGGCTCTCCTACGAGCAGTACTTC.